A selection of T cell receptor beta chains follows, all from one sample in a study of shared clonotypes between healthy human individuals. Method: immunoSEQ multiplex PCR; TCRdb's copy keeps in-frame clones and lacks some. The data show under 2.5 million clones, under 95% seen once. The sequencing input was naive CD4+ T cells from PBMCs. These receptors all stem from a man between 18 and 29 years old in good health. Some clones in this sample may be carry-over from other donors' samples. The CDR3 runs from the conserved cysteine through the conserved F or W. The D gene is left open where the match is weak. Size values are once, few and many counts, or a class for expanded clones, and some rows have none.

clone_size: once; d_call: -; j_call: TRBJ1-4; v_call: TRBV6-5; cdr3_aa: CASSSRSQARGEKLFF; cdr3_nt: TGTGCCAGCAGTTCCCGGTCTCAGGCGAGAGGTGAAAAACTGTTTTTT
clone_size: -; d_call: TRBD1; j_call: TRBJ2-1; v_call: TRBV25-1; cdr3_aa: CASDRGLSYNEQFF; cdr3_nt: TGTGCCAGCGACAGGGGGCTAAGCTACAATGAGCAGTTCTTC
clone_size: -; d_call: -; j_call: TRBJ1-1; v_call: TRBV25-1; cdr3_aa: CASSEFRGATEAFF; cdr3_nt: TGTGCCAGCAGTGAATTTCGGGGGGCAACTGAAGCTTTCTTT
clone_size: -; d_call: -; j_call: TRBJ2-5; v_call: TRBV9; cdr3_aa: CASSVGGRPGETQYF; cdr3_nt: TGTGCCAGCAGCGTAGGAGGCAGGCCGGGGGAGACCCAGTACTTC
clone_size: -; d_call: -; j_call: TRBJ1-3; v_call: TRBV5-4; cdr3_aa: CASSLGRTSGNTIYF; cdr3_nt: TGTGCCAGCAGCTTGGGGAGGACGTCTGGAAACACCATATATTTT
clone_size: -; d_call: TRBD2; j_call: TRBJ2-7; v_call: TRBV5-4; cdr3_aa: CASSPRTSGYEQYF; cdr3_nt: TGTGCCAGCAGCCCTAGGACTAGCGGTTACGAGCAGTACTTC
clone_size: -; d_call: -; j_call: TRBJ1-1; v_call: TRBV30; cdr3_aa: CAWSGRMNTEAFF; cdr3_nt: TGTGCCTGGAGTGGCAGGATGAACACTGAAGCTTTCTTT
clone_size: -; d_call: -; j_call: TRBJ1-5; v_call: TRBV20-1; cdr3_aa: CSASSSQPQHF; cdr3_nt: TGCAGTGCTAGTTCCTCTCAGCCCCAGCATTTT
clone_size: -; d_call: -; j_call: TRBJ2-7; v_call: TRBV7-9; cdr3_aa: CASRPRGPDSYEQYF; cdr3_nt: TGTGCCAGCAGACCCCGTGGACCCGACTCCTACGAGCAGTACTTC
clone_size: -; d_call: -; j_call: TRBJ1-3; v_call: TRBV7-9; cdr3_aa: CASSLVLGNTIYF; cdr3_nt: TGTGCCAGCAGCTTAGTACTTGGAAACACCATATATTTT
clone_size: -; d_call: TRBD1; j_call: TRBJ2-2; v_call: TRBV27; cdr3_aa: CASSVPGQGNTGELFF; cdr3_nt: TGTGCCAGCAGTGTCCCGGGACAGGGGAACACCGGGGAGCTGTTTTTT
clone_size: -; d_call: -; j_call: TRBJ2-5; v_call: TRBV27; cdr3_aa: CASSFLGSVPETQYF; cdr3_nt: TGTGCCAGCAGTTTTCTGGGTTCCGTTCCAGAGACCCAGTACTTC
clone_size: -; d_call: -; j_call: TRBJ2-7; v_call: TRBV6-1; cdr3_aa: CASSLQGFLYEQYF; cdr3_nt: TGTGCCAGCAGTCTACAGGGTTTTTTATACGAGCAGTACTTC
clone_size: few; d_call: -; j_call: TRBJ1-5; v_call: TRBV6-4; cdr3_aa: CASSDAGRQPQHF; cdr3_nt: TGTGCCAGCAGTGACGCAGGTAGACAGCCCCAGCATTTT
clone_size: -; d_call: -; j_call: TRBJ2-1; v_call: TRBV7-9; cdr3_aa: CASSPPGRNNEQFF; cdr3_nt: TGTGCCAGCAGCCCGCCGGGACGGAACAATGAGCAGTTCTTC
clone_size: -; d_call: -; j_call: TRBJ2-5; v_call: TRBV18; cdr3_aa: CASSPVQGQGETQYF; cdr3_nt: TGTGCCAGCTCACCTGTGCAGGGCCAGGGGGAGACCCAGTACTTC
clone_size: -; d_call: -; j_call: TRBJ2-4; v_call: TRBV5-1; cdr3_aa: CASSLEGGGQNIQYF; cdr3_nt: TGCGCCAGCAGCTTGGAAGGCGGTGGCCAAAACATTCAGTACTTC
clone_size: -; d_call: -; j_call: TRBJ2-2; v_call: TRBV7-3; cdr3_aa: CASSFRAGELFF; cdr3_nt: TGTGCCAGCAGCTTCCGCGCCGGGGAGCTGTTTTTT
clone_size: -; d_call: -; j_call: TRBJ2-3; v_call: TRBV30; cdr3_aa: CAWSVGQGVDTQYF; cdr3_nt: TGTGCCTGGAGTGTTGGGCAGGGAGTAGATACGCAGTATTTT
clone_size: -; d_call: TRBD1; j_call: TRBJ2-3; v_call: TRBV18; cdr3_aa: CASSKWTGRTDTQYF; cdr3_nt: TGTGCCAGCTCAAAATGGACAGGGAGAACAGATACGCAGTATTTT
clone_size: -; d_call: TRBD1; j_call: TRBJ2-7; v_call: TRBV7-9; cdr3_aa: CASSKGVWDRGPFEQYF; cdr3_nt: TGTGCCAGCAGCAAGGGGGTTTGGGACAGGGGGCCCTTCGAGCAGTACTTC
clone_size: -; d_call: -; j_call: TRBJ2-3; v_call: TRBV5-1; cdr3_aa: CASSLSGAETDTQYF; cdr3_nt: TGCGCCAGCAGCTTGTCAGGGGCGGAGACAGATACGCAGTATTTT